The entry below describes one T cell receptor beta chain. The junction departs from germline at one end; a sequencing error may be responsible. Per the authors' pipeline: Counts of nucleated cells, estimated from reference gene primer amplification, were obtained. The method was immunoSEQ multiplex PCR; TCRdb's version includes in-frame clones alone and lacks a portion of them. Clonal size and the V and J genes are those of that table, whereas D and trimming came from the DNA. The sample has 140,000 to 150,000 clones; roughly 87% are singletons. Germline-derived CDR1 and CDR2 are WNHNN and SYGVQD (reference sequence). CDR3 length: 14 residues. This sample stems from a study of blood T cell repertoires in COVID-19. Study-level background: The United States, Italy and Spain provided the acute and convalescent COVID-19 samples.

Material for sequencing was peripheral blood. The receptor's source is a man between 65 and 80 years old with acute or convalescent COVID-19. The chain recombines TRBV10-1 with TRBJ1-1; tentative D call: TRBD1 (5 bases). The CDR3 coding sequence is TGCGCCAGCAGTGAGTCGGGGGGTGTGGGGAAGATGATCTTT. This sequence encodes CASSESGGVGKMIF.